This is a list of T cell receptor beta chains from one sample in a study of control samples from healthy donors and cancer patients. The repertoire was sequenced with immunoSEQ multiplex PCR; TCRdb's copy has only in-frame clones and lacks some. Counted here are 350,000 to 450,000 clones, about 93% occurring once; the ten biggest clones make up more than 6%. Sequencing input: PBMCs. Receptors originate from a man aged 35-49 years with head and neck cancer. CDR3s include the opening cysteine and the closing phenylalanine or tryptophan. Fields, in order: J gene, clone size, D gene, V gene, CDR3 protein, CDR3 DNA. A D gene is named only where the DNA matches it firmly. A clone size is listed for some rows: how often the clone was seen (once, few, many), or a class if it is expanded.

J: TRBJ1-2; size: NA; D: NA; V: TRBV28; CDR3: CASKGYYGYTF; DNA: TGTGCCAGCAAGGGTTACTATGGCTACACCTTC
J: TRBJ1-6; size: NA; D: NA; V: TRBV11-1; CDR3: CASSLRRFNSPLHF; DNA: TGTGCCAGCAGCTTAAGACGGTTTAATTCACCCCTCCACTTT
J: TRBJ1-2; size: NA; D: NA; V: TRBV29-1; CDR3: CSVDLYYGYTF; DNA: TGCAGCGTTGACCTCTACTATGGCTACACCTTC
J: TRBJ2-5; size: NA; D: NA; V: TRBV7-3; CDR3: CASSLRASQETQYF; DNA: TGTGCCAGCAGCTTAAGAGCGTCCCAAGAGACCCAGTACTTC
J: TRBJ2-2; size: NA; D: NA; V: TRBV9; CDR3: CASSARGTGELFF; DNA: TGTGCCAGCAGCGCACGGGGGACCGGGGAGCTGTTTTTT
J: TRBJ1-6; size: few; D: TRBD1; V: TRBV28; CDR3: CASRLTGTGRNSPLHF; DNA: TGTGCCAGCAGACTTACCGGGACAGGACGTAATTCACCCCTCCACTTT
J: TRBJ2-2; size: NA; D: TRBD2; V: TRBV9; CDR3: CASSVVAGVNTGELFF; DNA: TGTGCCAGCAGCGTAGTGGCGGGAGTAAACACCGGGGAGCTGTTTTTT
J: TRBJ2-1; size: few; D: NA; V: TRBV15; CDR3: CATSRDSDRYNEQFF; DNA: TGTGCCACCAGCAGAGATAGCGACAGATACAATGAGCAGTTCTTC
J: TRBJ2-2; size: NA; D: TRBD2; V: TRBV30; CDR3: CAWTQVLAGDLLNTGELFF; DNA: TGTGCCTGGACCCAGGTGCTAGCGGGGGACCTCTTAAACACCGGGGAGCTGTTTTTT
J: TRBJ2-7; size: NA; D: NA; V: TRBV12-3/TRBV12-4; CDR3: CASSLAEQYF; DNA: TGTGCCAGCAGTTTAGCCGAGCAGTACTTC
J: TRBJ2-5; size: NA; D: NA; V: TRBV12-5; CDR3: CASGFGQAPAETQYF; DNA: TGTGCTAGTGGTTTTGGGCAGGCCCCGGCAGAGACCCAGTACTTC
J: TRBJ2-7; size: NA; D: NA; V: TRBV12-3/TRBV12-4; CDR3: CASSASYEQYF; DNA: TGTGCCAGCAGTGCTTCTTACGAGCAGTACTTC
J: TRBJ2-6; size: NA; D: TRBD1; V: TRBV4-1; CDR3: CASSPLRDRLISGANVLTF; DNA: TGCGCCAGCAGCCCACTCCGGGACAGATTGATTTCTGGGGCCAACGTCCTGACTTTC
J: TRBJ2-1; size: few; D: TRBD2; V: TRBV9; CDR3: CASSVEGTSGGRTYNEQFF; DNA: TGTGCCAGCAGCGTAGAAGGGACTAGCGGGGGGCGAACCTACAATGAGCAGTTCTTC
J: TRBJ2-6; size: once; D: NA; V: TRBV3-1/TRBV3-2; CDR3: CASSQVLSGANVLTF; DNA: TGTGCCAGCAGCCAAGTTCTCTCTGGGGCCAACGTCCTGACTTTC
J: TRBJ2-2; size: NA; D: NA; V: TRBV9; CDR3: CASSVRQANTGELFF; DNA: TGTGCCAGCAGCGTGAGACAGGCGAACACCGGGGAGCTGTTTTTT
J: TRBJ2-2; size: NA; D: NA; V: TRBV27; CDR3: CASSLAPGELFF; DNA: TGTGCCAGCAGTCTAGCGCCCGGGGAGCTGTTTTTT
J: TRBJ2-2; size: NA; D: NA; V: TRBV7-2; CDR3: CASSPLTSTGELFF; DNA: TGTGCCAGCAGCCCACTAACTAGCACCGGGGAGCTGTTTTTT
J: TRBJ1-4; size: NA; D: NA; V: TRBV7-9; CDR3: CASSLVHEVVANEKLFF; DNA: TGTGCCAGCAGCTTAGTCCACGAGGTGGTTGCTAATGAAAAACTGTTTTTT
J: TRBJ1-4; size: NA; D: NA; V: TRBV24-1; CDR3: CATSDSGRRGEKLFF; DNA: TGTGCCACCAGTGATTCGGGACGTCGGGGTGAAAAACTGTTTTTT
J: TRBJ2-2; size: NA; D: NA; V: TRBV28; CDR3: CASRLLDGELFF; DNA: TGTGCCAGCCGGCTTTTGGACGGGGAGCTGTTTTTT
J: TRBJ1-5; size: few; D: NA; V: TRBV7-2; CDR3: CASSLESNQPQHF; DNA: TGTGCCAGCAGCTTAGAAAGCAATCAGCCCCAGCATTTT
J: TRBJ2-2; size: NA; D: NA; V: TRBV7-8; CDR3: CASSPRRGGDTGELFF; DNA: TGTGCCAGCAGCCCCCGGCGAGGGGGGGACACCGGGGAGCTGTTTTTT
J: TRBJ1-4; size: NA; D: NA; V: TRBV5-6; CDR3: CASTLQNLNEELFF; DNA: TGTGCCAGCACCCTACAGAACTTGAATGAGGAACTGTTTTTT
J: TRBJ2-5; size: NA; D: TRBD2; V: TRBV7-9; CDR3: CASSRGLAEQETQYF; DNA: TGTGCCAGCAGCAGGGGACTAGCGGAACAAGAGACCCAGTACTTC
J: TRBJ1-2; size: NA; D: TRBD1; V: TRBV24-1; CDR3: CATSDRGDYYGYTF; DNA: TGTGCCACCAGTGACAGGGGGGATTACTATGGCTACACCTTC
J: TRBJ1-2; size: NA; D: NA; V: TRBV27; CDR3: CASRDTGTFYGYTF; DNA: TGTGCCAGCCGTGACACAGGGACTTTCTATGGCTACACCTTC
J: TRBJ2-1; size: NA; D: NA; V: TRBV7-9; CDR3: CASSFTGEGSDEQFF; DNA: TGTGCCAGCAGCTTCACGGGAGAGGGCTCCGATGAGCAGTTCTTC
J: TRBJ1-1; size: once; D: NA; V: TRBV2; CDR3: CASSGWTNTEAFF; DNA: TGTGCCAGCAGTGGCTGGACCAACACTGAAGCTTTCTTT
J: TRBJ1-1; size: NA; D: NA; V: TRBV5-5; CDR3: CASSRLGTVPEAFF; DNA: TGTGCCAGCAGCCGACTCGGGACGGTTCCTGAAGCTTTCTTT
J: TRBJ1-5; size: once; D: TRBD1; V: TRBV19; CDR3: CASSNLGQGSQPQHF; DNA: TGTGCCAGTAGTAACTTAGGACAGGGGAGTCAGCCCCAGCATTTT
J: TRBJ1-6; size: NA; D: TRBD1; V: TRBV4-3; CDR3: CASSQEMGQGRPLHF; DNA: TGCGCCAGCAGCCAAGAAATGGGACAGGGGAGACCCCTCCACTTT
J: TRBJ2-7; size: NA; D: TRBD2; V: TRBV28; CDR3: CASSPQGLAAFYEQYF; DNA: TGTGCCAGCAGCCCCCAGGGACTAGCGGCATTCTACGAGCAGTACTTC
J: TRBJ2-7; size: once; D: NA; V: TRBV6-6; CDR3: CASSFPAREQYF; DNA: TGTGCCAGCAGTTTCCCTGCCCGGGAGCAGTACTTC
J: TRBJ2-5; size: NA; D: NA; V: TRBV10-1; CDR3: CASSGRLQETQYF; DNA: TGCGCCAGCAGTGGAAGGCTCCAAGAGACCCAGTACTTC
J: TRBJ2-1; size: NA; D: TRBD2; V: TRBV29-1; CDR3: CSVKGGGGRNEQFF; DNA: TGCAGCGTCAAAGGCGGGGGGGGTCGGAATGAGCAGTTCTTC
J: TRBJ2-2; size: NA; D: TRBD1; V: TRBV5-1; CDR3: CASSRRQGNTGELFF; DNA: TGCGCCAGCAGCCGAAGACAGGGGAACACCGGGGAGCTGTTTTTT
J: TRBJ2-3; size: few; D: NA; V: TRBV15; CDR3: CATSRARPDTQYF; DNA: TGTGCCACCAGCAGAGCAAGACCAGATACGCAGTATTTT
J: TRBJ1-3; size: once; D: TRBD1; V: TRBV20-1; CDR3: CSASRTGPGNTIYF; DNA: TGCAGTGCTAGTCGGACAGGGCCAGGAAACACCATATATTTT
J: TRBJ2-1; size: NA; D: TRBD2; V: TRBV19; CDR3: CASSKPGLAGDEQFF; DNA: TGTGCCAGTAGTAAGCCGGGACTAGCGGGAGATGAGCAGTTCTTC
J: TRBJ2-7; size: NA; D: NA; V: TRBV5-1; CDR3: CASSFGGPSEQYF; DNA: TGCGCCAGCAGCTTTGGGGGCCCTTCCGAGCAGTACTTC
J: TRBJ2-2; size: NA; D: TRBD1; V: TRBV15; CDR3: CATSREDRAINTGELFF; DNA: TGTGCCACCAGCAGAGAAGACAGGGCAATCAACACCGGGGAGCTGTTTTTT
J: TRBJ1-4; size: NA; D: NA; V: TRBV5-6; CDR3: CASSVGGGLANEKLFF; DNA: TGTGCCAGCAGCGTCGGAGGGGGGCTGGCTAATGAAAAACTGTTTTTT
J: TRBJ2-7; size: NA; D: NA; V: TRBV5-1; CDR3: CASSLGSTYEQYF; DNA: TGCGCCAGCAGCTTGGGCAGCACCTACGAGCAGTACTTC
J: TRBJ2-1; size: NA; D: NA; V: TRBV27; CDR3: CASSLYRTFGGSQTNEQFF; DNA: TGTGCCAGCAGTTTATATCGAACCTTCGGGGGAAGCCAGACCAATGAGCAGTTCTTC
J: TRBJ2-7; size: NA; D: NA; V: TRBV11-2; CDR3: CASSPGEWGRFSYEQYF; DNA: TGTGCCAGCAGCCCGGGGGAGTGGGGCCGGTTCTCCTACGAGCAGTACTTC
J: TRBJ1-1; size: NA; D: TRBD1; V: TRBV30; CDR3: CAWRPTGDSEAFF; DNA: TGTGCCTGGAGGCCAACAGGGGATTCTGAAGCTTTCTTT
J: TRBJ1-1; size: NA; D: NA; V: TRBV7-9; CDR3: CASSSLTEAFF; DNA: TGTGCCAGCAGCTCCCTCACTGAAGCTTTCTTT
J: TRBJ1-2; size: NA; D: NA; V: TRBV2; CDR3: CASVPLRDYGYTF; DNA: TGTGCCAGCGTCCCCTTGAGGGACTATGGCTACACCTTC
J: TRBJ1-2; size: NA; D: TRBD1; V: TRBV28; CDR3: CASSIGQGYGYTF; DNA: TGTGCCAGCAGTATCGGACAGGGCTATGGCTACACCTTC
J: TRBJ2-7; size: NA; D: NA; V: TRBV9; CDR3: CASSATGTVAYEQYF; DNA: TGTGCCAGCAGCGCGACCGGGACGGTGGCCTACGAGCAGTACTTC
J: TRBJ2-3; size: NA; D: NA; V: TRBV6-5; CDR3: CASRHARGTDTQYF; DNA: TGTGCCAGCAGACATGCTCGGGGAACAGATACGCAGTATTTT
J: TRBJ2-2; size: NA; D: NA; V: TRBV7-3; CDR3: CASSLLGTVGELFF; DNA: TGTGCCAGCAGCTTACTCGGGACTGTCGGGGAGCTGTTTTTT
J: TRBJ1-4; size: NA; D: TRBD1; V: TRBV4-2; CDR3: CASSQTGGAADEKLFF; DNA: TGTGCCAGCAGCCAAACAGGGGGCGCGGCGGATGAAAAACTGTTTTTT
J: TRBJ2-2; size: NA; D: TRBD2; V: TRBV4-2; CDR3: CASSQDPAGGINTGELFF; DNA: TGTGCCAGCAGCCAAGACCCAGCGGGGGGCATCAACACCGGGGAGCTGTTTTTT